The rows below give T cell receptor beta chains drawn from one sample of a study of cytomegalovirus exposure and HLA in healthy donors. Assay: immunoSEQ multiplex PCR; the TCRdb copy retains only in-frame clones and omits some. This table has under 75,000 clones, 86% appearing once. Sequencing was performed on PBMCs. The receptor source for this set is a woman between 25 and 40 years old in good health and CMV-seronegative. Each CDR3 is given with its conserved first and last residue. A D gene is named only where the DNA matches it firmly. Size values are once, few and many counts, or a class for expanded clones, and some rows have none.

v_call	d_call	cdr3_length	clone_size	j_call	cdr3_aa	cdr3_nt
TRBV4-2	.	18	few	TRBJ1-4	CASSQDPQGQVSNEKLFF	TGTGCCAGCAGCCAAGATCCCCAGGGGCAAGTGTCGAATGAAAAACTGTTTTTT
TRBV6-4	.	15	.	TRBJ2-1	CASSVFEGGYNEQFF	TGTGCCAGCAGCGTTTTTGAAGGCGGGTACAATGAGCAGTTCTTC
TRBV28	.	13	.	TRBJ1-2	CASSFQGNYGYTF	TGTGCCAGCAGTTTTCAGGGTAACTATGGCTACACCTTC
TRBV11-3	TRBD1	14	.	TRBJ1-6	CASSSRQGDSPLHF	TGTGCCAGCAGCTCCCGACAGGGCGATTCACCCCTCCACTTT
TRBV27	TRBD2	15	.	TRBJ2-1	CASTGASGRSNEQFF	TGTGCCAGCACTGGGGCTAGCGGGAGATCCAATGAGCAGTTCTTC
TRBV11-3	TRBD1	14	.	TRBJ1-1	CASSKRQGASEAFF	TGTGCCAGCAGCAAACGACAGGGGGCTTCTGAAGCTTTCTTT
TRBV6-5	.	13	once	TRBJ1-2	CASMSGDNYGYTF	TGTGCCAGCATGTCAGGGGACAACTATGGCTACACCTTC
TRBV7-9	.	12	.	TRBJ1-1	CASRGEGVEAFF	TGTGCCAGCCGGGGGGAGGGAGTCGAAGCTTTCTTT
TRBV7-2	.	13	.	TRBJ2-7	CASSLESGAQQYF	TGTGCCAGCAGCTTAGAGTCTGGGGCGCAGCAGTACTTC
TRBV10-3	TRBD2	16	.	TRBJ2-3	CAISESGLAGADTQYF	TGTGCCATCAGTGAGTCGGGACTAGCGGGAGCAGATACGCAGTATTTT
TRBV19	TRBD1	13	.	TRBJ1-4	CASSPEDREKLFF	TGTGCCAGTAGTCCAGAGGACAGGGAAAAACTGTTTTTT
TRBV6-1	.	15	.	TRBJ2-2	CASSELDATTGELFF	TGTGCCAGCAGTGAGTTAGACGCGACAACCGGGGAGCTGTTTTTT
TRBV6-6	.	15	few	TRBJ1-1	CASSPPGRGNTEAFF	TGTGCCAGCAGCCCTCCGGGCAGGGGTAACACTGAAGCTTTCTTT
TRBV6-5	TRBD1	13	.	TRBJ1-2	CASSIDREVGYTF	TGTGCCAGCAGCATCGACAGGGAAGTTGGCTACACCTTC
TRBV2	TRBD1	14	.	TRBJ1-3	CASSGGQGDNTIYF	TGTGCCAGCAGTGGGGGGCAGGGGGACAACACCATATATTTT
TRBV7-2	.	12	few	TRBJ2-7	CASSSSGYEQYF	TGTGCCAGCAGCTCGAGCGGTTACGAGCAGTACTTC
TRBV5-4	TRBD2	15	.	TRBJ2-4	CASSLTTSGRDIQYF	TGTGCCAGCAGCTTGACGACTAGCGGGAGGGACATTCAGTACTTC
TRBV19	TRBD2	15	.	TRBJ2-1	CASSMGTSGYNEQFF	TGTGCCAGTAGTATGGGGACTAGCGGTTACAATGAGCAGTTCTTC
TRBV4-3	.	15	once	TRBJ1-2	CASSQAGRGDYGYTF	TGCGCCAGCAGCCAAGCTGGTCGGGGTGACTATGGCTACACCTTC
TRBV19	TRBD1	14	.	TRBJ2-7	CASSMGQGSREQYF	TGTGCCAGTAGTATGGGACAGGGGTCTCGCGAGCAGTACTTC
TRBV27	.	18	.	TRBJ2-4	CASSLFGGNILGENIQYF	TGTGCCAGCAGTTTATTCGGCGGGAACATCCTGGGCGAAAACATTCAGTACTTC
TRBV7-9	TRBD1	14	.	TRBJ1-2	CASSDTGQVYGYTF	TGTGCCAGCAGCGACACGGGACAGGTCTATGGCTACACCTTC
TRBV11-2	.	13	.	TRBJ1-2	CASSLGQIYGYTF	TGTGCCAGCAGCTTAGGACAGATCTATGGCTACACCTTC
TRBV2	TRBD1	13	once	TRBJ1-1	CASSVTGGTEAFF	TGTGCCAGCAGTGTGACAGGGGGCACTGAAGCTTTCTTT
TRBV6-1	TRBD2	15	.	TRBJ2-1	CASRTAGLDSSEQFF	TGTGCCAGCAGGACCGCGGGACTAGATAGCAGTGAGCAGTTCTTC
TRBV28	.	14	.	TRBJ2-7	CASSSTRLDYEQYF	TGTGCCAGCAGTTCAACGAGACTAGACTACGAGCAGTACTTC
TRBV10-1	.	14	.	TRBJ2-3	CASSGTVSTDTQYF	TGCGCCAGCAGTGGGACAGTTAGCACAGATACGCAGTATTTT
TRBV10-1	.	13	once	TRBJ1-2	CASSESGGNGYTF	TGCGCCAGCAGTGAGTCGGGAGGGAATGGCTACACCTTC
TRBV10-3	TRBD1	15	.	TRBJ2-7	CAISGTGTGGYEQYF	TGTGCCATCAGTGGGACCGGGACAGGGGGCTACGAGCAGTACTTC
TRBV15	.	15	.	TRBJ2-5	CATSRDPLSGETQYF	TGTGCCACCAGCAGAGATCCTCTTTCGGGAGAGACCCAGTACTTC
TRBV4-3	.	14	.	TRBJ2-3	CASSQDQESDTQYF	TGCGCCAGCAGCCAAGATCAAGAGAGCGATACGCAGTATTTT
TRBV7-9	TRBD1	15	.	TRBJ2-7	CSSSPGTGAPYEQYF	TGTTCCAGCAGCCCCGGGACAGGGGCGCCCTACGAGCAGTACTTC
TRBV11-3	TRBD1	15	.	TRBJ2-5	CASSLGGQVQETQYF	TGTGCCAGCAGCTTAGGGGGACAGGTACAAGAGACCCAGTACTTC
TRBV5-4	TRBD2	17	.	TRBJ2-1	CASSIRLAGYPHNEQFF	TGTGCCAGCAGCATCAGACTAGCGGGATACCCCCACAATGAGCAGTTCTTC
TRBV10-3	TRBD1	16	once	TRBJ2-1	CAISVVGTGVYNEQFF	TGTGCCATCAGTGTCGTAGGGACAGGGGTCTACAATGAGCAGTTCTTC
TRBV7-8	.	14	.	TRBJ1-5	CASSLMEGGQPQHF	TGTGCCAGCAGCTTGATGGAGGGAGGTCAGCCCCAGCATTTT
TRBV18	TRBD2	14	.	TRBJ2-7	CASSPGTIELEQYF	TGTGCCAGCTCACCCGGGACTATTGAACTCGAGCAGTACTTC
TRBV7-3	.	13	.	TRBJ2-3	CASSLILSDTQYF	TGTGCCAGCAGCTTAATTCTATCCGATACGCAGTATTTT
TRBV14	TRBD2	16	.	TRBJ2-5	CASSPGLAGGLETQYF	TGTGCCAGCAGCCCGGGACTAGCGGGAGGTTTAGAGACCCAGTACTTC
TRBV7-2	TRBD2	16	.	TRBJ2-5	CASSLTSGRALETQYF	TGTGCCAGCAGCTTGACTAGCGGGAGGGCTTTGGAGACCCAGTACTTC
TRBV4-3	TRBD2	17	.	TRBJ2-7	CASSQKRASGDIYEQYF	TGCGCCAGCAGCCAAAAACGCGCTAGCGGGGACATCTACGAGCAGTACTTC
TRBV21-1	.	16	.	TRBJ2-5	CASTFLGEGRGETQYF	TGTGCCAGCACCTTTTTGGGGGAGGGAAGGGGGGAGACCCAGTACTTC
TRBV9	.	14	.	TRBJ1-2	CASSVGGGGYGYTF	TGTGCCAGCAGCGTAGGGGGGGGCGGCTATGGCTACACCTTC
TRBV4-2	.	13	.	TRBJ2-7	CASSQTQDYEQYF	TGTGCCAGCAGCCAAACACAGGACTACGAGCAGTACTTC
TRBV5-1	TRBD1	15	.	TRBJ2-1	CASRGHGTGSNEQFF	TGCGCCAGCCGAGGACACGGGACAGGGAGCAATGAGCAGTTCTTC
TRBV28	.	14	.	TRBJ1-5	CASSSGVSNQPQHF	TGTGCCAGCAGTTCAGGGGTTTCCAATCAGCCCCAGCATTTT
TRBV7-3	TRBD2	16	.	TRBJ2-5	CASSFGLAGGVETQYF	TGTGCCAGCAGCTTTGGGCTAGCGGGAGGGGTGGAGACCCAGTACTTC
TRBV4-2	TRBD1	15	.	TRBJ1-2	CASSQDPAGGDGYTF	TGTGCCAGCAGCCAAGATCCGGCAGGGGGCGATGGCTACACCTTC
TRBV7-3	.	13	.	TRBJ2-5	CASSLTLQETQYF	TGTGCCAGCAGCTTAACTCTGCAAGAGACCCAGTACTTC
TRBV30	TRBD2	13	.	TRBJ2-3	CAWTGLASDTQYF	TGTGCCTGGACTGGACTAGCGTCAGATACGCAGTATTTT
TRBV19	.	16	once	TRBJ2-7	CASSIDFSGENREQYF	TGTGCCAGTAGTATAGATTTTAGCGGTGAGAATCGGGAGCAGTACTTC
TRBV6-5	.	15	.	TRBJ2-5	CASSYSLGRGETQYF	TGTGCCAGCAGTTACTCCCTTGGCCGAGGAGAGACCCAGTACTTC
TRBV19	.	18	.	TRBJ2-3	CASSVLGHQQPSTDTQYF	TGTGCCAGTAGTGTTCTAGGCCATCAGCAACCTAGCACAGATACGCAGTATTTT
TRBV11-2	.	14	.	TRBJ2-5	CASSLGGTQETQYF	TGTGCCAGCAGCTTAGGTGGCACACAAGAGACCCAGTACTTC